The T cell receptor (beta chain) described here comes from a study of T-cell memory formation after mild COVID-19 (dated by TCRdb to the early 2020s). For the wider study: Most TCR sequence clusters were specific to one of the two donors. In a couple of donors, T-cell clones that expanded and contracted after mild COVID-19 were tracked by sequencing TCRalpha and TCRbeta repertoires over time. The cohort comprised two young, previously healthy adult volunteers, one female and one male. Overall results and qualifications from the work: SARS-CoV-2 specificity was not confirmed for the second-wave clones peaking on day 37. The detection of some responding clones in pre-infection memory suggests that pre-existing cross-reactive memory T cells joined the SARS-CoV-2 response. Contracting CD4+ clones appeared mostly in the CM and EM memory subsets, whereas CD8+ clones were enriched in EMRA. The study included only a couple of mild cases, and larger cohorts that include severe cases with pre-infection samples were judged to be necessary. Clones that contracted from day 15 to 85 showed balanced CD4/CD8 phenotypes, whereas a second wave of clones that expanded from day 15 to 37 leaned towards CD4+.

PBMCs were isolated by Ficoll-Paque density gradient centrifugation. The sequencing machine was an Illumina NovaSeq 6000. TCRalpha and TCRbeta cDNA libraries were constructed by 5'RACE with constant-segment primers, with sample barcodes and unique molecular identifiers being introduced. RNA was extracted from every sample with Trizol reagent. Libraries were amplified in two PCR steps, with a second sample barcode and Illumina TruSeq adapters added in the second step. The libraries were sequenced on an Illumina NovaSeq using 2 x 150 bp paired-end reads. In the authors' own workflow: With migec v1.2.7, reads were demultiplexed and then collapsed into UMI-guided consensus sequences. Using mixcr v2.1.11, UMI consensuses were aligned to TRA and TRB V and J templates and then assembled into clonotypes. Expanded or contracted clonotypes were those called significant by both edgeR and NoisET, with noise models trained on biological replicates. For edgeR calls, a false discovery rate-adjusted p below 0.01 and a log2 fold-change threshold of 1 were applied. As an exploratory analysis of dynamics, max-normalized trajectories of the 1000 most abundant clonotypes were examined with PCA combined with hierarchical clustering. Separately sequenced CD4+ and CD8+ repertoires were used to assign a CD4 or CD8 phenotype to each responding clone. TCRdb reprocessed the public reads (quality trimming at Q25 with fastp, clone calling with MiXCR) and kept in-frame beta chains. Each record represents a unique CDR3 protein, reported with the most common genes and DNA among its rows. The V and J calls reflect TCRdb's pipeline rather than the authors' work. For this sample the table gives some 210,000 distinct CDR3 sequences, of which about 10% were detected only once. The ten top clones hold approximately 3% of the sample.

Of note for this clonotype: The antigen it recognizes is unknown. No base quality information exists; no much larger clone differs at one position.

Counted from cysteine to phenylalanine, this CDR3 has 13 amino acids. Just the 39-base CDR3 DNA is kept, in frame starting at base 1. The germline V gene encodes CDR1 SGHRS and CDR2 YFSETQ. V is reduced by 2 bases and J by 4 bases, leaving a spacing of 9 bases between them. This clonotype was obtained from a man aged 18 to 30 who had mild COVID-19 (a few samples of this study predate the infection). The sample titles of this study are shuffled in the database, so cell type and time point are left out; the donor was told from shared clones. Source material: PBMCs or a T cell subset sorted from them (not recorded which). The chain is made from TRBV5-1 and TRBJ2-5; TRBD2 is a possible D gene, resting on 5 matching bases. Here is the DNA: TGCGCCAGCAGCTTCTCTAGCCTAGAGACCCAGTACTTC. This yields the protein CASSFSSLETQYF.